The clone carrying this T cell receptor beta chain was counted a single time. In the original processing: The assay estimated nucleated cells by amplifying reference gene primers. TCRdb's copy holds only in-frame clones and misses some; the assay was immunoSEQ multiplex PCR. That table is the source of V, J and clone size, and D and trimming were worked out from the DNA. The data contain 250,000 or so clones, roughly 91% of them singletons. In assigning cohorts, the study relied on participant-reported clinical history. This entry comes from a study of blood T cell repertoires in COVID-19. In the study overall: T cells, B-cell-depleted T cells, or PBMCs provided the cDNA or gDNA that served as material.

V lost 3 bases and J lost 4, with 6 bases in between. Germline assignment: CDR1 SEHNR and CDR2 FQNEAQ (reference sequence). This CDR3 is 13 amino acids long. The rearrangement links TRBV7-9 to TRBJ1-4; D remains ambiguous. Sequenced material: PBMCs or T cells enriched from blood (not recorded which). The clonotype was recovered from a man aged 40-49 years who had recovered from COVID-19. CDR3 DNA sequence: TGTGCCAGCAGCTTGGAGAGTAATGAAAAACTGTTTTTT. This translates into CASSLESNEKLFF.